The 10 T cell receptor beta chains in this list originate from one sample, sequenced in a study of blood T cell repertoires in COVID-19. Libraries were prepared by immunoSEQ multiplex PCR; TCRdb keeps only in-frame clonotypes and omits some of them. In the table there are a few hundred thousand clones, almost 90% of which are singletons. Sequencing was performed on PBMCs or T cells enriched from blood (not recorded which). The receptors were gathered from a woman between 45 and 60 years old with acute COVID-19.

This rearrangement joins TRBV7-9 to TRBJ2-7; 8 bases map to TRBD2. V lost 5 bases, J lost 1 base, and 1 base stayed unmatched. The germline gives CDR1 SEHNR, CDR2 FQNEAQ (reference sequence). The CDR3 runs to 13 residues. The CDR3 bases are TGTGCCAGCAGCGGGACTAGTTCCTACGAGCAGTACTTC. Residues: CASSGTSSYEQYF. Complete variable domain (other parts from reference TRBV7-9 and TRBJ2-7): DTGVSQNPRHKITKRGQNVTFRCDPISEHNRLYWYRQTLGQGPEFLTYFQNEAQLEKSRLLSDRFSAERPKGSFSTLEIQRTEQGDSAMYLCASSGTSSYEQYFGPGTRLTVT.

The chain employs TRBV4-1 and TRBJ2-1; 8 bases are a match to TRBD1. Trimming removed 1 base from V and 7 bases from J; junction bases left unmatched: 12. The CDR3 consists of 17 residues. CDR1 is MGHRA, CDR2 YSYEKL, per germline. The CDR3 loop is CASSQVGFRDRSNEQFF. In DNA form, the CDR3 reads TGCGCCAGCAGCCAAGTCGGCTTCCGGGACAGGAGTAATGAGCAGTTCTTC.

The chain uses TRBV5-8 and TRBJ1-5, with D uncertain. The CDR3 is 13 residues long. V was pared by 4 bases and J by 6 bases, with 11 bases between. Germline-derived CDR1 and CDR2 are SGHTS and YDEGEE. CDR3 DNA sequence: TGTGCCAGCAGCCCCCCCGGGAGTCAGCCCCAGCATTTT. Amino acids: CASSPPGSQPQHF.

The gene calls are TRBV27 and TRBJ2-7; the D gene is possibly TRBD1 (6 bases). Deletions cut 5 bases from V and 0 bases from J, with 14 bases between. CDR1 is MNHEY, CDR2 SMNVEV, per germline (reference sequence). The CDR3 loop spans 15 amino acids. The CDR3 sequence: CASSPVGASSYEQYF. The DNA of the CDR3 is TGTGCCAGCAGTCCGGTGGGGGCGAGCTCCTACGAGCAGTACTTC.

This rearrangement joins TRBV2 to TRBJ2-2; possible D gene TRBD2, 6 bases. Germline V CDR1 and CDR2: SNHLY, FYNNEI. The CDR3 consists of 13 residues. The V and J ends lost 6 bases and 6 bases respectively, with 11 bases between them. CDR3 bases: TGTGCCAGCAGCCAACGGGAGCCCGGGGAGCTGTTTTTT. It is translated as CASSQREPGELFF.

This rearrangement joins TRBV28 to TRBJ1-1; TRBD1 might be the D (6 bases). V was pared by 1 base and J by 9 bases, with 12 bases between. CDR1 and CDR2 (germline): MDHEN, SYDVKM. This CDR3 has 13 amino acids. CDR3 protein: CASSLYDRIKAFF. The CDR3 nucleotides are TGTGCCAGCAGTTTATACGACAGGATAAAAGCTTTCTTT.

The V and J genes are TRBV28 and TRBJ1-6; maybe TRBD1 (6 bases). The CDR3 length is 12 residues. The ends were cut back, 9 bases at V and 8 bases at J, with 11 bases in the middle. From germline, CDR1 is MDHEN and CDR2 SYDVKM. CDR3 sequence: CASTGSDSPLHF. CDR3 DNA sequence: TGTGCCAGTACAGGGTCGGATTCACCCCTCCACTTT.

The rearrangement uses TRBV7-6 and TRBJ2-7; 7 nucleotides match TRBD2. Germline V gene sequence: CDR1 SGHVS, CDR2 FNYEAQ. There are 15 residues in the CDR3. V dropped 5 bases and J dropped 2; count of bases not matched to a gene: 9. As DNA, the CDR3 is TGTGCCAGCAGCCCCGTGGCTAGCGGCACCTACGAGCAGTACTTC. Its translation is CASSPVASGTYEQYF. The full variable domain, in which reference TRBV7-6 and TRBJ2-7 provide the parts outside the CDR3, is GAGVSQSPRYKVTKRGQDVALRCDPISGHVSLYWYRQALGQGPEFLTYFNYEAQQDKSGLPNDRFSAERPEGSISTLTIQRTEQRDSAMYRCASSPVASGTYEQYFGPGTRLTVT.

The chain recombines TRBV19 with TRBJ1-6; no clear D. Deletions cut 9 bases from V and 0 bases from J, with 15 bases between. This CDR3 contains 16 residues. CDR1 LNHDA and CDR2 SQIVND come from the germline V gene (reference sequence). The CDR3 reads CASRRVYSSYNSPLHF. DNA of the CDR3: TGTGCCAGCAGGCGGGTTTATTCCTCCTATAATTCACCCCTCCACTTT.

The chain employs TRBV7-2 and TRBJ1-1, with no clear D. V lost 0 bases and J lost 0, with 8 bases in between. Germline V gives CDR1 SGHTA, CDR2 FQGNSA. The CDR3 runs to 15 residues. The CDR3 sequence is CASSLARGVNTEAFF. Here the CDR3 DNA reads TGTGCCAGCAGCTTAGCGCGGGGTGTGAACACTGAAGCTTTCTTT.